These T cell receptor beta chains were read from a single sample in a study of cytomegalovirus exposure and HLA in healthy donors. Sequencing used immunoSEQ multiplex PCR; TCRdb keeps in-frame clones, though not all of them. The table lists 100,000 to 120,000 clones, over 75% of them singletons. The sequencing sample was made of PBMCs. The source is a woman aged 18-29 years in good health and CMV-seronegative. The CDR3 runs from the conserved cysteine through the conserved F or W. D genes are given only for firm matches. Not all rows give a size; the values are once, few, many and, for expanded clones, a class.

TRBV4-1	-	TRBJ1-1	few	TGCGCCAGCAGCCCCGGGCAGGGCGTGAACACTGAAGCTTTCTTT	CASSPGQGVNTEAFF
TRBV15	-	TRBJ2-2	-	TGTGCCACCAGCAGAGATCTGGACAGTCAAAACACCGGGGAGCTGTTTTTT	CATSRDLDSQNTGELFF
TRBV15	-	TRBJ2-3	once	TGTGCCACCAGTCGGGGATCTAGCACAGATACGCAGTATTTT	CATSRGSSTDTQYF
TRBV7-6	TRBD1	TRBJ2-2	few	TGTGCCAGCAGCTTGGTGTCAGGGGGCAACACCGGGGAGCTGTTTTTT	CASSLVSGGNTGELFF
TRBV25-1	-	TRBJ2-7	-	TGTGCCAGCAGTGAATCGAACTTATACGAGCAGTACTTC	CASSESNLYEQYF
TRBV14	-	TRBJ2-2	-	TGTGCCAGCAGCCCCAGGGCCCCCCGTGACACCGGGGAGCTGTTTTTT	CASSPRAPRDTGELFF
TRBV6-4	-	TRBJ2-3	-	TGTGCCAGCAGTGGCGGGAGCACAGATACGCAGTATTTT	CASSGGSTDTQYF
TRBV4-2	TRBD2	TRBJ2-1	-	TGTGCCAGCACCCGGACTAGCGGGAGCTCCTACAATGAGCAGTTCTTC	CASTRTSGSSYNEQFF
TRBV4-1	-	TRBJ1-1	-	TGCGCCAGCAGCCCCGGGGAGGGCACTGAAGCTTTCTTT	CASSPGEGTEAFF
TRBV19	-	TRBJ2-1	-	TGTGCCAGTAGTAAGACAGGAGAGCAGTTCTTC	CASSKTGEQFF
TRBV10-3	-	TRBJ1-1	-	TGTGCCATCAGGCGGAGACTCGAGAACACTGAAGCTTTCTTT	CAIRRRLENTEAFF
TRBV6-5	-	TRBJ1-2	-	TGTGCCAGCAGTTACAGCTTCGCCTCTAACTATGGCTACACCTTC	CASSYSFASNYGYTF
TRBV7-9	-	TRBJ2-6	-	TGTGCCAGCAGCTCCCTACTACTGGGGGCCAACGTCCTGACTTTC	CASSSLLLGANVLTF
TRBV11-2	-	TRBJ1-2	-	TGTGCCAGCTCGCCTTTCGCGGGGACGGAATATGGCTACACCTTC	CASSPFAGTEYGYTF
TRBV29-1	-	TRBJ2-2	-	TGCAGCGTTGGAGTCTCGTCGAACACCGGGGAGCTGTTTTTT	CSVGVSSNTGELFF
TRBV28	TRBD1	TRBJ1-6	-	TGTGCCAGCAGCCTGGGACAGGTCGCTTCACCCCTCCACTTT	CASSLGQVASPLHF